The sequence of this TCR beta chain was determined in a study of brain T cells in children with intractable seizures. The J segment lost 9 bases and the V segment lost 1 base, leaving 20 bases of the junction unmatched. The CDR3 is made up of 19 amino acids. From germline, CDR1 is SEHNR and CDR2 FQNEAQ (reference sequence). Time point reported: blood from clinic visit 5 months post-surgery; TSC patient then seizure free. Generated by immunoSEQ multiplex PCR, the TCRdb table keeps only in-frame clones and is missing some. Here the sample spans 340,000 or so clones, nearly 95% being singletons. This chain uses TRBV7-9 with TRBJ2-1, with 8 positions matching TRBD2. This material consisted of peripheral blood, taken about 5 months after surgery. The receptor's source is a boy in the first two years of life with tuberous sclerosis and intractable seizures. The CDR3 spells CASSLGGGVRTSGPSEQFF. In nucleotides, the CDR3 is TGTGCCAGCAGCTTAGGAGGCGGCGTAAGAACTAGCGGCCCGAGTGAGCAGTTCTTC.